This T cell receptor (beta chain) was sequenced in a study of OX40 agonist ivuxolimab in advanced cancers. On the study more broadly: Across the patients, intravenous ivuxolimab was delivered every 2 weeks at 0.01 to 10 mg/kg.

In regard to this clone: Antigen specificity is unknown.

Study results and caveats: Near-lowest levels of clonal expansion characterized partial responders at 0.1-3.0 mg/kg. Expanded clones tended on average to be more numerous among CD8+ T cells than CD4+.

Only in-frame clones appear in the TCRdb table, and some are missing; sequencing was by immunoSEQ multiplex PCR. This table has more than 45,000 clones, approximately 82% appearing once. This CDR3 has 11 amino acids. CDR1 is SGDLS, CDR2 YYNGEE, per germline. V lost 5 bases and J lost 4, with 7 bases in between. Drawing of blood for sampling happened at baseline, at cycle 4 day 1, and at cycle 7 day 1. The sequencing used CD4+ or CD8+ T cells sorted from blood, collected in a trial of the OX40 agonist ivuxolimab. This sequence was found in an adult with an advanced solid tumor such as melanoma, head and neck, liver or kidney cancer. The chain recombines TRBV9 with TRBJ2-7; perhaps TRBD2 as D (5 bases). The DNA of the CDR3 is TGTGCCAGCAGTGGGGAGTACGAGCAGTACTTC. Translation: CASSGEYEQYF. Drawing the rest from reference TRBV9 and TRBJ2-7, the complete variable domain is DSGVTQTPKHLITATGQRVTLRCSPRSGDLSVYWYQQSLDQGLQFLIQYYNGEERAKGNILERFSAQQFPDLHSELNLSSLELGDSALYFCASSGEYEQYFGPGTRLTVT.